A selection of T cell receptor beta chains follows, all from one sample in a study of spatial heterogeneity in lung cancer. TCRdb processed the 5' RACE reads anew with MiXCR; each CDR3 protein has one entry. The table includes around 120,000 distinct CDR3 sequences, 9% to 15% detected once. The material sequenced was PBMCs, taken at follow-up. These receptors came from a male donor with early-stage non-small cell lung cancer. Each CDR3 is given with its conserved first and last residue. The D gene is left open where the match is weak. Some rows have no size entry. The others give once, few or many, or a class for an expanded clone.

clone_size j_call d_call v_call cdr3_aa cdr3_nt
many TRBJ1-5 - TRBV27 CASRSLSPNQPQHF TGTGCCAGCAGATCACTTAGCCCCAATCAGCCCCAGCATTTT
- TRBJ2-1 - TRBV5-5 CASSLGGVSYNEQFF TGTGCCAGCAGCTTGGGAGGGGTCTCCTACAATGAGCAGTTCTTC
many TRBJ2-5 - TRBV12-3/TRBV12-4 CASRPGPLETQYF TGTGCCAGCAGACCGGGCCCACTTGAGACCCAGTACTTC
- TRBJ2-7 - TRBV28 CASSLYREPTPYEQYF TGTGCCAGCAGTTTATACAGGGAACCCACTCCCTACGAGCAGTACTTC
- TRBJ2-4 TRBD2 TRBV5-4 CASSSGLAGQNIQYF TGTGCCAGCAGCTCAGGACTAGCGGGGCAAAACATTCAGTACTTC
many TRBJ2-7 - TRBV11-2 CASSLYEQYF TGTGCCAGCAGCCTCTACGAGCAGTACTTC
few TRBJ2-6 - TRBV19 CASSIGDISSGANVLTF TGTGCCAGTAGTATAGGGGACATTAGCTCTGGGGCCAACGTCCTGACTTTC
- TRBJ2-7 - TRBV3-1 CASSPTGYEQYF TGTGCCAGCAGTCCCACAGGCTACGAGCAGTACTTC
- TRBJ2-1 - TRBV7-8 CASSLLLGSYNEQFF TGTGCCAGCAGCTTACTCTTGGGATCTTACAATGAGCAGTTCTTC
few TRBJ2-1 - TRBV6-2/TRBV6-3 CASSPPGSEQFF TGTGCCAGCAGTCCCCCAGGATCTGAGCAGTTCTTC
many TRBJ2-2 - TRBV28 CASILTGPYTGELFF TGTGCCAGCATTCTGACAGGCCCCTACACCGGGGAGCTGTTTTTT
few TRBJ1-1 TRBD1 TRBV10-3 CAIRRTGLNTEAFF TGTGCCATCAGGAGGACAGGGTTGAACACTGAAGCTTTCTTT
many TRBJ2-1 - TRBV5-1 CASSLGVDEQFF TGCGCCAGCAGCCTGGGCGTCGATGAGCAGTTCTTC
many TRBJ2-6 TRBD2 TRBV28 CASRKLTGRAGANVLTF TGTGCCAGCAGGAAACTCACGGGGAGGGCTGGGGCCAACGTCCTGACTTTC
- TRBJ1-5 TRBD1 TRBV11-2 CASSLGQPYSNQPQHF TGTGCCAGCAGCCTGGGACAGCCTTATAGCAATCAGCCCCAGCATTTT
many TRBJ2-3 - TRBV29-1 CSVVQGTSTDTQYF TGCAGCGTTGTCCAGGGGACTAGCACAGATACGCAGTATTTT
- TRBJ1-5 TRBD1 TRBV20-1 CSAWDRNQPQHF TGCAGTGCCTGGGACAGGAATCAGCCCCAGCATTTT
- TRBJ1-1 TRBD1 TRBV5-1 CASPRTGGGPKNEAFF TGCGCCAGCCCCCGGACAGGGGGTGGACCGAAAAATGAAGCTTTCTTT
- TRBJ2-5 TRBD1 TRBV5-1 CASSDGTVETQYF TGCGCCAGCAGTGACGGGACAGTAGAGACCCAGTACTTC
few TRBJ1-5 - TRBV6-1 CASSEKPGYSNQPQHF TGTGCCAGCAGTGAAAAGCCGGGTTATAGCAATCAGCCCCAGCATTTT
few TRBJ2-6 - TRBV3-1 CASSRGALYSGANVLTF TGTGCCAGCAGCCGTGGGGCTCTTTACTCTGGGGCCAACGTCCTGACTTTC
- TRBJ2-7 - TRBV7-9 CASSLSMRGYEQYF TGTGCCAGCAGCTTGTCAATGAGGGGCTACGAGCAGTACTTC
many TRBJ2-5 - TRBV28 CASSLNIGTQYF TGTGCCAGCAGTTTAAACATCGGGACCCAGTACTTC
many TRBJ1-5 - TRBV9 CASSVDGDSNQPQHF TGTGCCAGCAGCGTAGACGGAGATAGCAATCAGCCCCAGCATTTT
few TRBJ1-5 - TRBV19 CASSIRPPSNQPQHF TGTGCCAGTAGTATACGGCCCCCTAGCAATCAGCCCCAGCATTTT
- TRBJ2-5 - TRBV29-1 CSVESKTQYF TGCAGCGTTGAAAGTAAGACCCAGTACTTC
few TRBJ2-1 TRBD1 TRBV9 CASSETGARDEQFF TGTGCCAGCAGCGAAACAGGGGCCAGGGATGAGCAGTTCTTC
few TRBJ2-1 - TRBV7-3 CASSPQPRNEQFF TGTGCCAGCAGCCCCCAACCGCGCAATGAGCAGTTCTTC
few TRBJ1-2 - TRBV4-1 CASSQVDYGYTF TGCGCCAGCAGCCAAGTGGACTATGGCTACACCTTC
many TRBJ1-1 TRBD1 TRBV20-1 CSARGDRGLRTEAFF TGCAGTGCTAGGGGAGACAGGGGGCTGAGGACTGAAGCTTTCTTT
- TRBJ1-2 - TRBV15 CATSRERLFRYTF TGTGCCACCAGCAGAGAACGGCTGTTTCGCTACACCTTC
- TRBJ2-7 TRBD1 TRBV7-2 CASSPRDRGSYEQYF TGTGCCAGCAGCCCCCGGGACAGGGGCTCCTACGAGCAGTACTTC
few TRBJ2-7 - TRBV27 CASSPRTASYEQYF TGTGCCAGCAGCCCCAGGACAGCGTCCTACGAGCAGTACTTC
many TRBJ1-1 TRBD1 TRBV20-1 CSARPGQGRVTEAFF TGCAGTGCTAGACCGGGACAGGGTCGGGTCACTGAAGCTTTCTTT
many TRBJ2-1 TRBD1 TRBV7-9 CASSPQGASREQFF TGTGCCAGCAGCCCCCAGGGGGCAAGTCGGGAGCAGTTCTTC
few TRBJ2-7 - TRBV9 CASSVKGGIHEQYF TGTGCCAGCAGCGTGAAAGGGGGTATCCACGAGCAGTACTTC
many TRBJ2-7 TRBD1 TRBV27 CATQGVTYEQYF TGTGCCACACAGGGGGTAACCTACGAGCAGTACTTC
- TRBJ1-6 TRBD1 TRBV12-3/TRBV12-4 CASTPGQYNSPLHF TGTGCCAGCACCCCGGGACAGTATAATTCACCCCTCCACTTT
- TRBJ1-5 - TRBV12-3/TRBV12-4 CASSSGYQPQHF TGTGCCAGCAGTTCAGGGTATCAGCCCCAGCATTTT
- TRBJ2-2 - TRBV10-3 CAITDTWGNTGELFF TGTGCCATCACGGACACCTGGGGCAACACCGGGGAGCTGTTTTTT
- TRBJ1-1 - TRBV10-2 CASSRGNEAFF TGCGCCAGCAGTAGGGGCAATGAAGCTTTCTTT
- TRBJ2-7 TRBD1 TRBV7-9 CASAGTAAYEQYF TGTGCCAGCGCCGGGACAGCAGCCTACGAGCAGTACTTC
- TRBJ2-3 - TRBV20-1 CSARDLKSITDTQYF TGCAGTGCTAGAGATCTCAAATCCATCACAGATACGCAGTATTTT
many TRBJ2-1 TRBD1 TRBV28 CASSFTLGQGGGEQFF TGTGCCAGCAGTTTTACGTTGGGACAGGGAGGAGGGGAGCAGTTCTTC
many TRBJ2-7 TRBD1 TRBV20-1 CSAKGRGNEQYF TGCAGTGCTAAGGGCAGGGGGAACGAGCAGTACTTC
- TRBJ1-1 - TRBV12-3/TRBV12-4 CASSRGWQGGTEAFF TGTGCCAGCAGCCGGGGGTGGCAGGGAGGCACTGAAGCTTTCTTT
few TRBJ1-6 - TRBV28 CASSSPGNSPLHF TGTGCCAGCAGTTCCCCTGGGAATTCACCCCTCCACTTT
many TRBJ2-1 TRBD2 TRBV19 CASSAQAGTYNEQFF TGTGCCAGTAGTGCTCAAGCGGGGACCTACAATGAGCAGTTCTTC